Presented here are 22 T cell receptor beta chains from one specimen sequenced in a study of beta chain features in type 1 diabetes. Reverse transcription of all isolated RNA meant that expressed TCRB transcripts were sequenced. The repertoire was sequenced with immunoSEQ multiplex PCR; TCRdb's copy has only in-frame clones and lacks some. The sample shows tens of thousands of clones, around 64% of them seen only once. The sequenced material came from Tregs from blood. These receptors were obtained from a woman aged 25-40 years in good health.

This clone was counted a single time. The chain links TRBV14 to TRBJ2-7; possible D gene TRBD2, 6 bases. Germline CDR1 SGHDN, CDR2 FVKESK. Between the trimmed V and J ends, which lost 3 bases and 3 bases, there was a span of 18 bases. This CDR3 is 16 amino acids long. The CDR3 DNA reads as TGTGCCAGCAGCCAGGGCTGGCGGGGATCGGTCTACGAGCAGTACTTC. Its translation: CASSQGWRGSVYEQYF.

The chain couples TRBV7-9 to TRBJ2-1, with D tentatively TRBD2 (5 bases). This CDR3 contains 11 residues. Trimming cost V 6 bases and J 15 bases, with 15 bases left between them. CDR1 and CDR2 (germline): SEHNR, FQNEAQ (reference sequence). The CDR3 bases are TGTGCCAGCAGAATGGAGGTGGGTCCGTTCTTC. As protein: CASRMEVGPFF. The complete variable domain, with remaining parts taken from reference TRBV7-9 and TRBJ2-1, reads DTGVSQNPRHKITKRGQNVTFRCDPISEHNRLYWYRQTLGQGPEFLTYFQNEAQLEKSRLLSDRFSAERPKGSFSTLEIQRTEQGDSAMYLCASRMEVGPFFGPGTRLTVL.

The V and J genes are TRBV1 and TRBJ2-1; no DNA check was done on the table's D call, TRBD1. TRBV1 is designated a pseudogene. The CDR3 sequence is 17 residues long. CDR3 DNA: TGCACCAGCAGCCCTAAACGGGGGACAGGGGGACACAATGAGCAGTTCTTC. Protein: CTSSPKRGTGGHNEQFF.

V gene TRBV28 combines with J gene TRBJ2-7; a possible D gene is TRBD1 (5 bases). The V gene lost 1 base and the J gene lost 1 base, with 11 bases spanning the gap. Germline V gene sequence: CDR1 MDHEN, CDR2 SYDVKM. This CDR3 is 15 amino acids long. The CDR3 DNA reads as TGTGCCAGCAGTTTATCCCAGGGTTTTTCCTACGAGCAGTACTTC. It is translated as CASSLSQGFSYEQYF.

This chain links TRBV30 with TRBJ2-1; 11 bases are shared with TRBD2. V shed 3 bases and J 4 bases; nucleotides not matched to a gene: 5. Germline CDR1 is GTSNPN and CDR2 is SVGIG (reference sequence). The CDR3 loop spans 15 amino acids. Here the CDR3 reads CAWSWGTSGYNEQFF. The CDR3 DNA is TGTGCCTGGAGCTGGGGGACTAGCGGATACAATGAGCAGTTCTTC.

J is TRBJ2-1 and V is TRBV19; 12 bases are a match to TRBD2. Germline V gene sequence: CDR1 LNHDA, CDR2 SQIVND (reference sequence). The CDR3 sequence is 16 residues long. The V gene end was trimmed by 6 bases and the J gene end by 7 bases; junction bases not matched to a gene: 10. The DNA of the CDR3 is TGTGCCAGTAGAAACCTTACTAGCGGGAGGACAAATGAGCAGTTCTTC. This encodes CASRNLTSGRTNEQFF. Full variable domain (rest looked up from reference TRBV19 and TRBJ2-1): DGGITQSPKYLFRKEGQNVTLSCEQNLNHDAMYWYRQDPGQGLRLIYYSQIVNDFQKGDIAEGYSVSREKKESFPLTVTSAQKNPTAFYLCASRNLTSGRTNEQFFGPGTRLTVL.

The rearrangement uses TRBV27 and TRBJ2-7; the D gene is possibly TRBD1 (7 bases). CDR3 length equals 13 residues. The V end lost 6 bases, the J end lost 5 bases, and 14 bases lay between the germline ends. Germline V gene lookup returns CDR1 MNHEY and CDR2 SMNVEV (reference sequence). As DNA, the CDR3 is TGTGCCAGCAGCCGAACAGGGGAGGACGAGCAGTACTTC. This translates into CASSRTGEDEQYF.

The CDR3: CAWTSSYNEQFF. In nucleotides, the CDR3 is TGTGCCTGGACTAGCTCCTACAATGAGCAGTTCTTC. The chain employs TRBV30 and TRBJ2-1; D gene ambiguous. In germline, CDR1 is GTSNPN, CDR2 SVGIG (reference sequence). V was trimmed by 4 bases and J by 0 bases, leaving 4 bases between them. This CDR3 is 12 amino acids long.

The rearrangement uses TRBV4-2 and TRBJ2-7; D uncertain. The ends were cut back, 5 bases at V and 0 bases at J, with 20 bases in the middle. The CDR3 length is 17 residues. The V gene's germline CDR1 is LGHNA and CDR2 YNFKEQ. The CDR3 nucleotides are TGTGCCAGCAGCACCCGGCCAGGTTCCCTGATCTCCTACGAGCAGTACTTC. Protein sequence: CASSTRPGSLISYEQYF.

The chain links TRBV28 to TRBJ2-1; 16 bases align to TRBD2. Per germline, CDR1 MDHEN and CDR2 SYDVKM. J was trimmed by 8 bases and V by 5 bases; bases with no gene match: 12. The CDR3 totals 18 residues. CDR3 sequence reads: CASSIGTSGRAGHYEQFF. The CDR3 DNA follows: TGTGCCAGCAGTATCGGGACTAGCGGGAGGGCTGGGCACTATGAGCAGTTCTTC.

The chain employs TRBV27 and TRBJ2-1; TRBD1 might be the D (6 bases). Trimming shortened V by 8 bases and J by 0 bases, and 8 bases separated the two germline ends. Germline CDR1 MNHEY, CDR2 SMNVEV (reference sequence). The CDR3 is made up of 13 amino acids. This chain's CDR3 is CASGTSSYNEQFF. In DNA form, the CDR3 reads TGTGCCAGCGGGACAAGCTCCTACAATGAGCAGTTCTTC.

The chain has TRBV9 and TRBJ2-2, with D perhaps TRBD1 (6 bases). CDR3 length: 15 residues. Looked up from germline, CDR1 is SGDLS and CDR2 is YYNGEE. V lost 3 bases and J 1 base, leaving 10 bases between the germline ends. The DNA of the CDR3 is TGTGCCAGCAGCGCGACAGGTTGGAACACCGGGGAGCTGTTTTTT. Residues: CASSATGWNTGELFF.

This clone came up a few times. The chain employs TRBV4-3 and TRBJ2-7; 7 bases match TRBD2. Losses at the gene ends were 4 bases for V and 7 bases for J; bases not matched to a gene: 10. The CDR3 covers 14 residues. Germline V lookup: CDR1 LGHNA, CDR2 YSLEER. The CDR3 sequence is CASSPSGGVGEQYF. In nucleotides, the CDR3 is TGCGCCAGCAGCCCGAGTGGGGGGGTCGGGGAGCAGTACTTC.

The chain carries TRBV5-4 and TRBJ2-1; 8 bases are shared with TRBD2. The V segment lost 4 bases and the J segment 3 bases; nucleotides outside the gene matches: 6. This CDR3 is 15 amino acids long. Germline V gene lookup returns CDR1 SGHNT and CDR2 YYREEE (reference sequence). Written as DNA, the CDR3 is TGTGCCAGCAGCGCCGCCGGGACTAGCTACAATGAGCAGTTCTTC. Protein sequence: CASSAAGTSYNEQFF.

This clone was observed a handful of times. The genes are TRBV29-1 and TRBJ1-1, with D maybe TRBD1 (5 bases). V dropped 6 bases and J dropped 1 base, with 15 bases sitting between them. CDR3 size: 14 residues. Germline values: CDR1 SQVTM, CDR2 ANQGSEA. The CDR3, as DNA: TGCAGCGTCATTCCGACAGTTAGGAACACTGAAGCTTTCTTT. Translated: CSVIPTVRNTEAFF.

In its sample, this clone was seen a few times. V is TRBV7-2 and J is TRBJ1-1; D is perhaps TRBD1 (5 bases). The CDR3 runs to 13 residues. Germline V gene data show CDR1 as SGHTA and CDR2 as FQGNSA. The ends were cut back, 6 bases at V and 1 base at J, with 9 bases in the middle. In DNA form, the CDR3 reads TGTGCCAGCAGTAAGGGGCAGAACACTGAAGCTTTCTTT. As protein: CASSKGQNTEAFF.

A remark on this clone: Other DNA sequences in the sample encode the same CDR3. In DNA, the CDR3 is TGTGCCACCAGAGCTAGGGGCGAGCAGTACTTC. Its protein is CATRARGEQYF. V and J are TRBV15 and TRBJ2-7, with D perhaps TRBD1 (5 bases). CDR1 LNHNV and CDR2 YYDKDF come from the germline V gene (reference sequence). Between the trimmed V and J ends, which lost 6 bases and 6 bases, there was a span of 9 bases. CDR3 length equals 11 residues.

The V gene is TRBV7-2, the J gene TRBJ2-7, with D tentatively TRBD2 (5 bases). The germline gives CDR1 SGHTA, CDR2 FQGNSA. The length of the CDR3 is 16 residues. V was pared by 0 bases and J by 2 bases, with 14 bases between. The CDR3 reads CASSLAVGLAPYEQYF. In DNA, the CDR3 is TGTGCCAGCAGCTTAGCGGTCGGGCTAGCACCCTACGAGCAGTACTTC.

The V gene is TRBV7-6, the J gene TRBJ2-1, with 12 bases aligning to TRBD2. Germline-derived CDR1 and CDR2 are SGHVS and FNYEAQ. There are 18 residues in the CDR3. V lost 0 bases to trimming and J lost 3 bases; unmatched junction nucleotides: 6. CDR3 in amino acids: CASSLALGTSGLYNEQFF. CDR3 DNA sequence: TGTGCCAGCAGCTTAGCGCTAGGGACTAGCGGGCTCTACAATGAGCAGTTCTTC.

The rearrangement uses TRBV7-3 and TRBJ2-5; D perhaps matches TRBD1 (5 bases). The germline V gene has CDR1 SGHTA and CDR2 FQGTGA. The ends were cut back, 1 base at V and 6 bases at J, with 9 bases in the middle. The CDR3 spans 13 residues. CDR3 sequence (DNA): TGTGCCAGCAGCTTAAACAGGAAGCAGACCCAGTACTTC. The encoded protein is CASSLNRKQTQYF.

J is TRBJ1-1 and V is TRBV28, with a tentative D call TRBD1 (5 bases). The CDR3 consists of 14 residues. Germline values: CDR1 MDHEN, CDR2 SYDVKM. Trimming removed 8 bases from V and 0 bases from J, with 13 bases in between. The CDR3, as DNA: TGTGCCAGCGGCAGGGCCAACATGAACACTGAAGCTTTCTTT. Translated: CASGRANMNTEAFF.

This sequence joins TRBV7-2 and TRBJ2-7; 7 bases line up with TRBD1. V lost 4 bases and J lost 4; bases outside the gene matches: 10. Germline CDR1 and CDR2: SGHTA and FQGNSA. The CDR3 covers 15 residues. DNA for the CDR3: TGTGCCAGCAGCTCGTCCGGGACAGCCGATTACGAGCAGTACTTC. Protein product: CASSSSGTADYEQYF. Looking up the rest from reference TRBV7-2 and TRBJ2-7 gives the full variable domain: GAGVSQSPSNKVTEKGKDVELRCDPISGHTALYWYRQSLGQGLEFLIYFQGNSAPDKSGLPSDRFSAERTGGSVSTLTIQRTQQEDSAVYLCASSSSGTADYEQYFGPGTRLTVT.